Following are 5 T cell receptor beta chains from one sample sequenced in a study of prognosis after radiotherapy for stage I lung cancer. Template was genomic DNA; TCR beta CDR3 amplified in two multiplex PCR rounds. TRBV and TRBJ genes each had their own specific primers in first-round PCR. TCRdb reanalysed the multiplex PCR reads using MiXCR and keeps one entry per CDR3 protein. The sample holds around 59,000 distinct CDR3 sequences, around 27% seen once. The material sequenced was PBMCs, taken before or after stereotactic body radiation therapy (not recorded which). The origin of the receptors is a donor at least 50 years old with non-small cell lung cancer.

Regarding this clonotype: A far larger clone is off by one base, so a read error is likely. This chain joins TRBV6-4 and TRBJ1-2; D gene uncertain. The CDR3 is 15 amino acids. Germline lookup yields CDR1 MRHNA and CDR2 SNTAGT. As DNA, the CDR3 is TGTGACAGCAGTGAAGATCCAGCATCTAACTATGGCTACACCTTC. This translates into CDSSEDPASNYGYTF.

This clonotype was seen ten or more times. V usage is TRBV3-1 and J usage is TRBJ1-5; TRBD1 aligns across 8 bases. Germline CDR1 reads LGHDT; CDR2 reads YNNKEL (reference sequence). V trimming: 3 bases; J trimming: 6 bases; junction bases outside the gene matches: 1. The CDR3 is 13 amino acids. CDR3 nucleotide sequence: TGTGCCAGCAGCCACACAGGGGGTCAGCCCCAGCATTTT. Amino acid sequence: CASSHTGGQPQHF.

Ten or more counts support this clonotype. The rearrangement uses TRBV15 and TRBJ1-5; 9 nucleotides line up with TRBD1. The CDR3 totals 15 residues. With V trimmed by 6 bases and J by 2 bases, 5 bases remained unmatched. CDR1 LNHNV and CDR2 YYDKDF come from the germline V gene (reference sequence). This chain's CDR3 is CATSTGGLGNQPQHF. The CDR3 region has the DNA TGTGCCACCAGTACAGGGGGCCTGGGCAATCAGCCCCAGCATTTT.

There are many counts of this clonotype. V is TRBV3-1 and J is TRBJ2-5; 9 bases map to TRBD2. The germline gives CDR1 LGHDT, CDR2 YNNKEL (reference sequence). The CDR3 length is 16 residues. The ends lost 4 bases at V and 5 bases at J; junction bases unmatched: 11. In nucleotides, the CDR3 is TGTGCCAGCAGCCCCAGAAAAGCGGGGGGCGTGGAGACCCAGTACTTC. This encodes CASSPRKAGGVETQYF.

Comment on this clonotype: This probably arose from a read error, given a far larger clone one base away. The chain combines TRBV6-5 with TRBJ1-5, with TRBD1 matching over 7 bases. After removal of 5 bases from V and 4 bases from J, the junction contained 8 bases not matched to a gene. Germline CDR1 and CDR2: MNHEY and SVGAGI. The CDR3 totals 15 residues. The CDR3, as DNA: TGTGCCAGCAGTGCCCTGAACAGGGGAAATCAGCCCCAGCATTTT. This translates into CASSALNRGNQPQHF.